A single sample is the source of the 11 T cell receptor beta chains below, sequenced in a study of blood T cell repertoires in COVID-19. Some clones are missing from TCRdb's copy, which holds only in-frame ones; the method was immunoSEQ multiplex PCR. The sample includes roughly 330,000 clones, about 89% of them seen just once. Sequencing was carried out using PBMCs or T cells enriched from blood (not recorded which). These receptors were collected from a woman younger than 45 who had recovered from COVID-19.

In DNA, the CDR3 is TGTGCCAGCAGCGAGGCCTCCTCCTATAATTCACCCCTCCACTTT. This encodes CASSEASSYNSPLHF. The gene calls are TRBV6-5 and TRBJ1-6; D remains ambiguous. The CDR3 contains 15 residues. Germline V gives CDR1 MNHEY, CDR2 SVGAGI. The ends were cut back, 6 bases at V and 0 bases at J, with 9 bases in the middle.

This clone was picked up a small number of times. The chain uses TRBV5-6 and TRBJ1-2; D is unclear. The germline gives CDR1 SGHDT, CDR2 YYEEEE. The CDR3 is 12 amino acids. Trimming shortened V by 6 bases and J by 11 bases, and 17 bases separated the two germline ends. This CDR3 is CASNTRTLGYTF. DNA of the CDR3: TGTGCCAGCAACACCCGGACTTTAGGTTACACCTTC. The variable domain in full, completed from reference TRBV5-6 and TRBJ1-2, reads DAGVTQSPTHLIKTRGQQVTLRCSPKSGHDTVSWYQQALGQGPQFIFQYYEEEERQRGNFPDRFSGHQFPNYSSELNVNALLLGDSALYLCASNTRTLGYTFGSGTRLTVV.

The chain recombines TRBV7-3 with TRBJ1-4; possibly TRBD1 for D (6 bases). The CDR3 covers 15 residues. Trimming took off 5 bases at V and 8 bases at J, with 18 bases between the two ends. Germline V gives CDR1 SGHTA, CDR2 FQGTGA. CDR3 residues: CASSQTGLVGEKLFF. DNA for the CDR3: TGTGCCAGCAGCCAGACAGGCCTAGTAGGCGAAAAACTGTTTTTT.

V usage is TRBV7-9 and J usage is TRBJ2-5, with TRBD2 matching 9 bases. Per the germline V gene, CDR1 is SEHNR and CDR2 is FQNEAQ (reference sequence). The CDR3 has 15 amino acids. Trimming removed 7 bases from V and 5 bases from J; junction bases left unmatched: 11. This CDR3 is CASIDSGGGPETQYF. DNA of the CDR3: TGTGCCAGCATCGATAGCGGGGGCGGTCCGGAGACCCAGTACTTC.

V gene TRBV9 combines with J gene TRBJ1-1; 7 bases are shared with TRBD1. Germline V gene lookup returns CDR1 SGDLS and CDR2 YYNGEE. Losses at the gene ends were 0 bases for V and 0 bases for J; bases not matched to a gene: 8. This CDR3 has 17 residues. For the CDR3, the DNA is TGTGCCAGCAGCGTAGGAGGAAGGGGGCGGGTGAACACTGAAGCTTTCTTT. Its protein product is CASSVGGRGRVNTEAFF.

On this clone itself: The same CDR3 is also encoded by other DNA sequences in this sample. V and J are TRBV18 and TRBJ2-7, with 8 bases aligning to TRBD1. Germline V gene sequence: CDR1 KGHSH, CDR2 LQKENI. V gave up 3 bases and J gave up 3 bases; unmatched junction bases: 4. The CDR3 extends over 14 amino acids. CDR3 amino acids: CASSPGQGYYEQYF. CDR3 DNA sequence: TGTGCCAGCTCACCCGGACAGGGTTACTACGAGCAGTACTTC.

In regard to this clone: In the same sample, other DNA sequences code for this CDR3. The chain employs TRBV5-1 and TRBJ2-7; 8 bases are a match to TRBD1. Germline CDR1 is SGHRS and CDR2 is YFSETQ. This CDR3 region has 15 residues. Trimming took 0 bases from V and 4 from J; bases not matched to a gene: 6. The CDR3 is CASSLGGTGFYEQYF. CDR3 sequence (DNA): TGCGCCAGCAGCTTGGGTGGGACAGGATTTTACGAGCAGTACTTC.

This chain connects TRBV15 to TRBJ1-2, with 9 bases matching TRBD1. Germline V lookup: CDR1 LNHNV, CDR2 YYDKDF (reference sequence). V lost 3 bases, J lost 2 bases, and 4 bases stayed unmatched. The CDR3 runs to 15 residues. The CDR3 loop reads CATSRTQGANYGYTF. As DNA, the CDR3 is TGTGCCACCAGCAGGACACAGGGGGCGAACTATGGCTACACCTTC. Filled out from reference TRBV15 and TRBJ1-2, the complete variable domain reads DAMVIQNPRYQVTQFGKPVTLSCSQTLNHNVMYWYQQKSSQAPKLLFHYYDKDFNNEADTPDNFQSRRPNTSFCFLDIRSPGLGDTAMYLCATSRTQGANYGYTFGSGTRLTVV.

V is TRBV5-1 and J is TRBJ2-7; 8 positions agree with TRBD1. V trimming: 2 bases; J trimming: 6 bases; junction bases outside the gene matches: 7. Germline V gene data show CDR1 as SGHRS and CDR2 as YFSETQ. There are 14 residues in the CDR3. CDR3 protein: CASSFGADRGEQYF. The CDR3 DNA is TGCGCCAGCAGCTTTGGGGCCGACAGGGGCGAGCAGTACTTC.

This clone was picked up a small number of times. The V call is TRBV19, the J call TRBJ1-1; 7 nucleotides align to TRBD1. Germline loops: CDR1 LNHDA, CDR2 SQIVND (reference sequence). The CDR3 consists of 19 residues. V trimming: 7 bases; J trimming: 4 bases; junction bases outside the gene matches: 24. The CDR3 DNA sequence: TGTGCCAGTAAGAGGGCAGGGGGACTCCAATACCCCCGCGGCACTGAAGCTTTCTTT. Its translation is CASKRAGGLQYPRGTEAFF.

Only a few counts were recorded for this clone. The chain carries TRBV30 and TRBJ1-5; D ambiguous. V lost 2 bases, J lost 6 bases, and 11 bases lay in between. The CDR3 contains 13 residues. Germline CDR1 reads GTSNPN; CDR2 reads SVGIG (reference sequence). The CDR3 reads CAWSPQVSQPQHF. CDR3 DNA sequence: TGTGCCTGGAGTCCGCAGGTCAGTCAGCCCCAGCATTTT.